The rows below give T cell receptor beta chains drawn from one sample of a study of control samples from healthy donors and cancer patients. The repertoire was sequenced with immunoSEQ multiplex PCR; TCRdb's copy has only in-frame clones and lacks some. The sample comprises about 130,000 clones, 87% of which are singletons, and around 1.8% rests with the top ten. The sequencing input was blood. Receptors originate from a man between 18 and 35 years old in good health. Each CDR3 is given with its conserved first and last residue. The D gene is left open where the match is weak. The size of a clone is reported for some rows only, either as once, few or many, or as a class for expanded clones.

>TRBJ2-5|TRBV2|.|.
CASTLLDETQYF
TGTGCCAGCACCCTCCTCGACGAGACCCAGTACTTC
>TRBJ2-7|TRBV12-3/TRBV12-4|.|.
CASTPGVEGGQYF
TGTGCCAGCACGCCAGGGGTAGAAGGTGGTCAGTACTTC
>TRBJ2-1|TRBV27|TRBD2|.
CASSSSSGSNNEQFF
TGTGCCAGCAGTTCTTCTAGCGGGAGCAACAATGAGCAGTTCTTC
>TRBJ2-7|TRBV6-5|.|.
CASSYRSSYEQYF
TGTGCCAGCAGCTACAGGAGCTCCTACGAGCAGTACTTC
>TRBJ2-7|TRBV11-2|TRBD1|.
CASSLGDRVAYEQYF
TGTGCCAGCAGCTTAGGGGACAGGGTGGCCTACGAGCAGTACTTC
>TRBJ1-1|TRBV11-2|.|.
CASSPWTVRKNTEAFF
TGTGCCAGCAGCCCTTGGACAGTTCGGAAGAACACTGAAGCTTTCTTT
>TRBJ2-7|TRBV21-1|.|.
CASSSPGLALTSGEQYF
TGTGCCAGCAGCAGTCCGGGACTAGCGCTTACCTCGGGGGAGCAGTACTTC
>TRBJ1-2|TRBV28|.|.
CASSLTGQYNYGYTF
TGTGCCAGCAGTTTAACAGGACAGTACAACTATGGCTACACCTTC
>TRBJ2-3|TRBV11-2|.|once
CASSLVSTTDTQYF
TGTGCCAGCAGCTTAGTCAGCACCACAGATACGCAGTATTTT
>TRBJ1-1|TRBV15|TRBD1|.
CATSRERTGTGRIEAFF
TGTGCCACCAGCAGAGAACGGACCGGGACAGGGAGAATTGAAGCTTTCTTT
>TRBJ2-7|TRBV29-1|TRBD1|.
CSADRVPLGGDRGSTLPYEQYF
TGCAGCGCCGATCGGGTCCCCCTCGGGGGGGACAGGGGGTCAACACTTCCCTACGAGCAGTACTTC
>TRBJ1-1|TRBV18|TRBD1|.
CASSPDRGNTEAFF
TGTGCCAGCTCCCCCGACAGGGGGAACACTGAAGCTTTCTTT
>TRBJ1-5|TRBV4-1|TRBD1|.
CASSPYSIVEGAHVGPQHF
TGCGCCAGCAGCCCCTATTCTATCGTGGAGGGGGCCCACGTAGGGCCCCAGCATTTT
>TRBJ2-3|TRBV6-5|.|.
CASRYTDTQYF
TGTGCCAGCAGATACACAGATACGCAGTATTTT
>TRBJ2-7|TRBV7-2|TRBD2|.
CASSPTSGGSYEQYF
TGTGCCAGCAGCCCGACTAGCGGGGGATCCTACGAGCAGTACTTC
>TRBJ2-7|TRBV23-1|.|.
CASSPAQGSYEQYF
TGCGCCAGCAGCCCTGCACAGGGCTCCTACGAGCAGTACTTC
>TRBJ2-1|TRBV25-1|.|.
CASSLGRPNEQFF
TGTGCCAGCAGCCTAGGCCGTCCCAATGAGCAGTTCTTC
>TRBJ2-1|TRBV9|.|.
CASSRGRYNEQFF
TGTGCCAGCTCCCGGGGGCGCTACAATGAGCAGTTCTTC
>TRBJ1-2|TRBV18|TRBD1|.
CASSPTGQGNYGYTF
TGTGCCAGCTCACCAACGGGACAGGGCAACTATGGCTACACCTTC
>TRBJ2-4|TRBV15|TRBD2|.
CATSRVTSGSGKNIQYF
TGTGCCACCAGCAGAGTCACTAGCGGGAGCGGTAAAAACATTCAGTACTTC
>TRBJ2-7|TRBV11-2|.|.
CASSLGPNLYEQYF
TGTGCCAGCAGCTTGGGGCCTAATCTCTACGAGCAGTACTTC
>TRBJ2-1|TRBV18|TRBD1|once
CASSPTTTGVFYNEQFF
TGTGCCAGCTCACCTACCACTACAGGGGTTTTCTACAATGAGCAGTTCTTC
>TRBJ1-1|TRBV9|.|.
CASSVGGTEAFF
TGTGCCAGCAGCGTCGGTGGGACTGAAGCTTTCTTT
>TRBJ1-1|TRBV6-6|TRBD1|.
CASSNRGLNTEAFF
TGTGCCAGCAGCAACAGGGGCCTGAACACTGAAGCTTTCTTT
>TRBJ2-3|TRBV18|.|.
CASSPSLGRDTQYF
TGTGCCAGCTCACCAAGCCTGGGCAGAGATACGCAGTATTTT
>TRBJ2-1|TRBV6-6|TRBD2|.
CASSPPASGIGEQFF
TGTGCCAGCAGTCCCCCCGCTAGCGGGATCGGTGAGCAGTTCTTC
>TRBJ2-7|TRBV7-2|TRBD1|.
CASSRDRGYYEQYF
TGTGCCAGCAGCCGGGACAGGGGTTATTACGAGCAGTACTTC
>TRBJ2-5|TRBV7-3|.|.
CASSSEGTSGETQYF
TGTGCCAGCAGCTCCGAGGGGACATCCGGAGAGACCCAGTACTTC
>TRBJ1-5|TRBV18|.|few
CASSHEGTQPQHF
TGTGCCAGCTCACACGAGGGAACCCAGCCCCAGCATTTT
>TRBJ1-3|TRBV10-2|TRBD1|once
CASSFGQALSGNTIYF
TGCGCCAGCAGTTTTGGACAGGCGCTCTCTGGAAACACCATATATTTT
>TRBJ2-7|TRBV18|TRBD2|.
CASSPLAGGLYEQYF
TGTGCCAGCTCACCGCTAGCGGGAGGGTTATACGAGCAGTACTTC
>TRBJ2-7|TRBV10-1|TRBD2|.
CASSRTSGRSGEQYF
TGCGCCAGCAGTCGGACTAGCGGGAGATCGGGCGAGCAGTACTTC
>TRBJ2-1|TRBV7-6|.|.
CASSLALVGGHNEQFF
TGTGCCAGCAGCTTAGCGTTAGTCGGGGGGCACAATGAGCAGTTCTTC
>TRBJ1-1|TRBV7-2|.|few
CASSLVLASTEAFF
TGTGCCAGCAGCTTAGTCTTAGCGAGCACTGAAGCTTTCTTT
>TRBJ1-2|TRBV5-4|.|.
CASSLFQGANYGYTF
TGTGCCAGCAGCTTGTTTCAGGGAGCTAACTATGGCTACACCTTC
>TRBJ1-2|TRBV18|TRBD1|.
CASSRTGDSSTLYGYTF
TGTGCCAGCTCACGAACAGGGGATAGCTCAACTCTCTATGGCTACACCTTC
>TRBJ2-1|TRBV6-2/TRBV6-3|.|.
CASSARAQGEQFF
TGTGCCAGCAGTGCCCGGGCGCAGGGTGAGCAGTTCTTC
>TRBJ1-2|TRBV6-5|.|many
CASSSQAGSNYGYTF
TGTGCCAGCAGTTCCCAGGCGGGAAGTAACTATGGCTACACCTTC
>TRBJ2-1|TRBV5-1|TRBD2|once
CASSDGLAGEWNEQFF
TGCGCCAGCAGCGACGGACTAGCGGGAGAGTGGAATGAGCAGTTCTTC
>TRBJ2-7|TRBV28|.|once
CAIRGLLSSYEQYF
TGTGCCATACGGGGACTCCTTAGCTCCTACGAGCAGTACTTC
>TRBJ2-7|TRBV19|TRBD1|.
CASRRAGTGVAEQYF
TGTGCCAGTAGAAGAGCCGGGACAGGGGTTGCCGAGCAGTACTTC
>TRBJ2-5|TRBV7-8|.|.
CASSFRLGQNQETQYF
TGTGCCAGCAGCTTCCGGCTAGGGCAAAACCAAGAGACCCAGTACTTC
>TRBJ2-1|TRBV11-2|.|.
CASSLASSVYEQFF
TGTGCCAGCAGCTTAGCATCTAGCGTCTATGAGCAGTTCTTC
>TRBJ1-2|TRBV5-6|.|.
CASSLDRQGGYTF
TGTGCCAGCAGCTTGGACAGGCAAGGAGGCTACACCTTC
>TRBJ1-5|TRBV7-9|.|.
CASSFTEEWQGEGQPQHF
TGTGCCAGCAGCTTTACAGAGGAGTGGCAGGGCGAGGGTCAGCCCCAGCATTTT
>TRBJ2-1|TRBV11-2|TRBD2|once
CASSLGTSVSSYNEQFF
TGTGCCAGCAGCTTAGGGACTAGCGTTAGCTCCTACAATGAGCAGTTCTTC
>TRBJ2-1|TRBV7-9|.|.
CASSLGTAYEQFF
TGTGCCAGCAGCTTAGGAACGGCTTATGAGCAGTTCTTC
>TRBJ2-7|TRBV27|.|.
CASSRSGYYGQYF
TGTGCCAGCAGCCGTAGCGGCTACTACGGGCAGTACTTC
>TRBJ2-5|TRBV18|.|.
CASSPAQLGFRQETQYF
TGTGCCAGCTCGCCCGCCCAACTAGGGTTTCGGCAGGAGACCCAGTACTTC